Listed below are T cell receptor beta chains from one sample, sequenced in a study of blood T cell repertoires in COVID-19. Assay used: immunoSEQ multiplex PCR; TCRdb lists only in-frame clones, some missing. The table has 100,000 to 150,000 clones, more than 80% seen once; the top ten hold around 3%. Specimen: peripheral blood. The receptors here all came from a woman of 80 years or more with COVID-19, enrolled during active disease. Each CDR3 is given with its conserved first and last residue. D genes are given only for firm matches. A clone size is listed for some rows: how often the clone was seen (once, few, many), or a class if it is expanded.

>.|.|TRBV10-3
CAISAPLGSTAYGYTF
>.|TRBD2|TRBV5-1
CASSISGRGTDTQYF
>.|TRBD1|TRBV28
CASSLIGTGKAFF
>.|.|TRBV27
CASSLSFLWDEQFF
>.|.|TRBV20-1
CSAARNTEAFF
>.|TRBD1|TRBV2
CASQGQGGNNSPLHF
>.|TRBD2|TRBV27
CASSERGGSTDTQYF
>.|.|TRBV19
CASSSRRGPDTQYF
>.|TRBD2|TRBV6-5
CASSSYGTSGYNEQFF
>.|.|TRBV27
CASRTQGRDTDTQYF
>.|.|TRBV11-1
CASSLASGARNTEAFF
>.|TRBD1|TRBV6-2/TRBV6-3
CASSRDRLGGANVLTF
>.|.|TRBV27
CASSLSHRTVSWEQYF
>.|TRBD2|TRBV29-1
CSVRTGLVSSEQYF
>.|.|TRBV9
CASSVAPDRGEQYF
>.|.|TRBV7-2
CASSLQGRGVTGELFF
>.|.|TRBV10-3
CAIGRGMDGYTF
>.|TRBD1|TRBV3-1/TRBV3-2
CASSRGTGRTYEQYF
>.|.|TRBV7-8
CASSSPYGELFF
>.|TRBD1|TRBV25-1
CASSEYRGSSYEQYF
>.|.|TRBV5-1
CASSLDSQGPYEQYF
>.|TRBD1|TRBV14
CASSTLTGASEKLFF
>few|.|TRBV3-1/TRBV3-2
CASREAGFSTEAFF
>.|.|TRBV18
CASSPELGTDTQYF
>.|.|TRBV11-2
CASSLVLYRGDSGTQYF
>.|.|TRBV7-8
CASSLGAGGYGYTF
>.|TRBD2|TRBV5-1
CASRPSGPAPAQFF
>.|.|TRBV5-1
CASSLVQGSTGELFF
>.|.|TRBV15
CATSRVGVSTEAFF
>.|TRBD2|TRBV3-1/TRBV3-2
CASSHLAQRDTDTQYF
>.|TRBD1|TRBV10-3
CAIRRGTQGDYEQYF
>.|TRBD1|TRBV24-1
CATSDGDRGGETQYF
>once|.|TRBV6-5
CASRPGQQIYNEQFF
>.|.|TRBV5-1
CASSLGRTTETQYF
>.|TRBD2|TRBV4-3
CASSQDVGLASYEQYF
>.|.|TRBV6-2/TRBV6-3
CASSSSGANVLTF
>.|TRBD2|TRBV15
CATSRMGLAGVETQYF
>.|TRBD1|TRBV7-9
CASTPDRGGRTNEKLFF
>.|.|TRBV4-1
CASSQDQAGQWENIQYF
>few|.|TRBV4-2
CASSQQTGPYEQYF
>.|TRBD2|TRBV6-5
CASSPSGLAAYEQYF
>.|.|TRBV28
CASISPRYNEQFF
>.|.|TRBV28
CASIDLRGELYGYTF
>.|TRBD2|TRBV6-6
CASSSSSGRIDNEQFF
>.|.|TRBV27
CASSLRGPGDHLGSGYTF
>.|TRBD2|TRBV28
CAVGPGLGLVAGELFF
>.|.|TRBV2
CASSEPGYDYGYTF
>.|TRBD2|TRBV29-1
CSVERLAGRTDTQYF
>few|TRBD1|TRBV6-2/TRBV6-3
CASSYPPGTALSPRPQHF
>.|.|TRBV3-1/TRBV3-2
CASSLTWGEPQHF
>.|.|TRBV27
CASSPLPRETQYF
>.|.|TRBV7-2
CASSFNEWSASSIDEQFF
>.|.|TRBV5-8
CASSWAGEGGQPQHF
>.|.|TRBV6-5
CASIRQVATNEKLFF
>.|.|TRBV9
CASSVADSLNQPQHF
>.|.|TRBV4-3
CASSPQVGGKTQYF
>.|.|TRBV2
CASSDSSGYSNQPQHF